This TCR beta chain was identified in a study of blood T cells in healthy people across ages (dated by TCRdb to about 2015). A note on the overall study: In model experiments, roughly one uniquely barcoded TCR beta cDNA molecule per two T cells was captured by template switching. The study measured age-related changes in TCR beta repertoire diversity using deep sequencing normalized with unique cDNA molecular identifiers. Donors were grouped into four age groups: young (average 16 years), middle-aged (roughly 38), aged (roughly 62) and long-lived (about 90). Donors of different ages were randomly distributed across sequencing lanes to avoid experimental bias. Two additional independent replicas of 1 million unique cDNA reads from the same blood draw were analyzed for two donors (one aged 18 to 29 and one aged 80 or older).

A word on this clonotype: Which antigen it targets is not known. One base away there is no much larger clone; base qualities are not given.

On the study overall, not on this receptor specifically: The CMV infection status of donors was not known, potentially confounding age-related changes in expanded clonotypes. Bulk unsorted PBMC profiling prevented conclusive comparison of naive and antigen-experienced compartments. Compared with the aged group, more naive CD4+ T cells, fewer expanded clones and increased TCR diversity were shown by the long-lived group, suggesting age selection. As age increased, observed TCR beta diversity per million T cells dropped in a roughly linear way, and a significant reduction was already evident by age roughly 36. Estimates of total diversity based on one million sequenced T cells were considered lower bounds and underestimates. The percentage of naive T cells measured by flow cytometry correlated strongly with observed TCR beta diversity.

Donors were under 40 systemically healthy Caucasian individuals from Russia aged 6 to 90 years. Approximately 9.3 milliliters of peripheral blood were drawn from each donor into EDTA-treated Vacutainer tubes. Ficoll-Paque density-gradient centrifugation was used to isolate PBMCs, with at least 6.5 million per sample. Trizol reagent was used to extract total RNA from the PBMCs, yielding at least 5 micrograms per sample. The percentages of naive CD45RAhigh/CD27high T cells were determined by flow cytometry on a PBMC aliquot from every donor. From cysteine to phenylalanine, the CDR3 is 17 amino acids long. Only CDR3 DNA is held: 51 bases, read in frame from base 1. CDR1 LGHDT and CDR2 YNNKEL are derived from the germline V gene (reference sequence). At the junction V is shortened by 0 bases and J by 6 bases, with 17 bases in between. Library preparation used 5' RACE. Sequencing was carried out with an Illumina HiSeq 2500. A second roughly 6 to 12 cycle PCR used a sample-barcoded 5' primer and a J-beta primer mix. Each TCR beta cDNA molecule received a unique molecular identifier from a template-switch 5' adaptor carrying 12 random nucleotides. At least 2.5 million CDR3-containing paired-end reads were obtained from each sample. First-strand cDNA was synthesized from all RNA with the Mint cDNA synthesis kit, primed by a TRBC-specific oligonucleotide. Following uracil-DNA glycosylase treatment, all cDNA underwent a first 18-cycle PCR with the universal primers M1SS and BC2_uni_R. As for how the authors treated the data: Each sample was normalized by randomly selecting 1 million high-quality reads, each carrying a distinct molecular identifier. Instead of being binned into consensus sequences, reads with shared molecular identifiers were discarded. MiTCR, run with a Q25 quality threshold and the strictest error-elimination algorithm, handled CDR3 identification, clonotype clustering and error correction. A nonparametric unseen species model with Euler transformation was used to estimate lower-bound total TCR beta diversity. TCRdb redid the processing of the public reads, applying fastp at Q25 and MiXCR, and retained in-frame beta chains. Every CDR3 protein is listed once, alongside the most common genes and DNA of its rows. The V and J calls here are based on TCRdb, not the publication. In this sample the table shows nearly 800,000 distinct CDR3 sequences, approximately 60% of which occur a single time. The ten biggest clones cover 20% to 30% of the sample.

Recombination connected TRBV3-1 to TRBJ2-2; the D segment cannot be called with confidence. Source material: blood. The sequence was obtained from a man between 40 and 49 years old in good health. The base sequence is TGTGCCAGCAGCCAAGATCTGGTGGGTCCGAGTCCCGGGGAGCTGTTTTTT. This is translated as CASSQDLVGPSPGELFF.